This TCR beta chain emerged from a study of identifying expanded T cells in peripheral blood. Overall study results and limits: Clone count variance between two-week samples rose with total template count. Technical replicates showed around 1.2 changed clones; approximately two weeks 15 to 20; four weeks 19.

CDR1 is LNHDA and CDR2 is SQIVND in the germline V gene (reference sequence). V lost 5 bases to trimming and J lost 7 bases, with 15 bases between them. The CDR3 is 14 amino acids. No infections or other immune events were documented during collection. Points on this clone: Its antigen is unidentified.

TCRdb's copy holds only in-frame clones and misses some; the assay was immunoSEQ multiplex PCR. The data show around 84,000 clones, roughly 90% seen once. The TCR comes from a person aged 18-69 years in good health. V usage is TRBV19 and J usage is TRBJ2-1; the D gene is possibly TRBD2 (6 bases). Specimen: blood. The CDR3 DNA is TGTGCCAGTAGTCGTGGCGGGGCGAGGAATGAGCAGTTCTTC. Its protein product is CASSRGGARNEQFF.